Shown below are 12 T cell receptor beta chains from a single sample sequenced in a study of T cell repertoires in cytomegalovirus infection. TCRdb re-analysed the reads in MiXCR, keeping a single row per CDR3 protein. The sample yields about 100,000 distinct CDR3 sequences, about 29% seen once. These receptors are not linked to any known antigen. Sample: CD8+ T cells from cultured PBMCs, taken from culture after CMV antigen stimulation. Receptors were obtained from a human donor in good health (CMV status not recorded). Some clones in this sample may be carry-over from other donors' samples.

This clonotype appeared a few times. The rearrangement uses TRBV24-1 and TRBJ2-1; possibly TRBD2 for D (6 bases). Trimming stripped 6 bases from V and 0 bases from J, with 11 bases between. This CDR3 has 15 amino acids. The germline CDR1 and CDR2 sequences are KGHDR and SFDVKD. CDR3 protein: CATSIDGSSYNEQFF. The CDR3 DNA reads TGTGCCACCAGTATTGACGGGAGCTCCTACAATGAGCAGTTCTTC.

Turning to this clonotype: At one end the junction does not follow the germline gene, possibly because of a read error. This chain joins TRBV5-4 and TRBJ2-7; 8 bases are a match to TRBD1. CDR1 and CDR2 from the germline V gene are SGHNT and YYREEE (reference sequence). The CDR3 contains 15 residues. CDR3 sequence (DNA): TGTGCCAGCAGCCAATCCGGGACAGGCCCACTCCACCACAACTTC. Translated: CASSQSGTGPLHHNF.

This clonotype was found a few times. The chain combines TRBV11-2 with TRBJ1-2; no clear D. The V end was cut by 8 bases, the J end by 4 bases, with 23 bases between. Germline loops: CDR1 SGHAT, CDR2 FQNNGV. The CDR3 runs 16 residues. The CDR3, as DNA: TGTGCCAGCCCTAAAGTACGAGGGATGGAGACCTATGGCTACACCTTC. It yields the protein CASPKVRGMETYGYTF.

The chain uses TRBV12-3 or TRBV12-4 and TRBJ1-2; the D gene is possibly TRBD1 (6 bases). The CDR3 totals 14 residues. V was clipped by 5 bases and J by 5 bases, with 15 bases between them. This chain's CDR3 is CASSGEDSFYGYTF. The CDR3 region has the DNA TGTGCCAGCAGTGGGGAGGACAGTTTTTATGGCTACACCTTC.

This clonotype was detected a few times. This chain links TRBV6-2 or TRBV6-3 with TRBJ2-7, with D maybe TRBD1 (5 bases). V was shortened by 2 bases and J by 3 bases, with 8 bases between the two germline ends. This CDR3 region has 13 residues. The germline gives CDR1 MNHEY, CDR2 SVGEGT. CDR3 nucleotide sequence: TGTGCCAGCAGTTACACTGACAGCTACGAGCAGTACTTC. Translating gives CASSYTDSYEQYF.

V is TRBV4-2 and J is TRBJ1-2, with a weak D call TRBD1 (6 bases). Germline V gives CDR1 LGHNA, CDR2 YNFKEQ. The V gene lost 0 bases and the J gene lost 0 bases, with 17 bases spanning the gap. This CDR3 has 18 residues. The CDR3 DNA is TGTGCCAGCAGCCAAGAGCGGGGGTCAGCAGGGGCTAACTATGGCTACACCTTC. It translates to CASSQERGSAGANYGYTF.

V is TRBV11-2 and J is TRBJ2-1; no clear D. The V gene lost 1 base and the J gene lost 7 bases, with 8 bases spanning the gap. CDR1 and CDR2 from the germline V gene are SGHAT and FQNNGV. The CDR3 spans 13 residues. The CDR3 sequence is CASSLGGRNEQFF. CDR3 nucleotide sequence: TGTGCCAGCAGCTTAGGTGGAAGGAATGAGCAGTTCTTC.

The chain joins TRBV4-1 to TRBJ1-2; D gene unclear. Trimming took off 5 bases at V and 3 bases at J, with 7 bases between the two ends. Looked up from germline, CDR1 is MGHRA and CDR2 is YSYEKL. The length of the CDR3 is 12 residues. The CDR3 loop reads CASSSNDYGYTF. The CDR3 coding sequence is TGCGCCAGCAGCAGCAACGACTATGGCTACACCTTC.

This clonotype has a handful of counts. This chain connects TRBV18 to TRBJ1-5; 8 bases map to TRBD1. V shed 1 base, J shed 4 bases, and the junction held 6 bases outside the gene matches. The CDR3 contains 16 residues. Germline V gene data show CDR1 as KGHSH and CDR2 as LQKENI. The CDR3 is CASSPRTGQENQPQHF. The CDR3 DNA is TGTGCCAGCTCACCACGAACGGGACAGGAGAATCAGCCCCAGCATTTT.

The chain employs TRBV6-5 and TRBJ1-4; D ambiguous. The germline V gene has CDR1 MNHEY and CDR2 SVGAGI. Between the trimmed V and J ends, which lost 2 bases and 8 bases, there was a span of 12 bases. The length of the CDR3 is 14 residues. The CDR3 protein is CASSYGQFAEKLFF. The CDR3 DNA sequence: TGTGCCAGCAGTTACGGGCAGTTTGCCGAAAAACTGTTTTTT.

The rearrangement uses TRBV7-6 and TRBJ2-2; D is possibly TRBD1 or TRBD2 (5 bases each). Trimming stripped 5 bases from V and 5 bases from J, with 15 bases between. Germline V CDR1 and CDR2: SGHVS, FNYEAQ. The length of the CDR3 is 15 residues. CDR3: CASSHVGTVTGELFF. As DNA, the CDR3 is TGTGCCAGCAGCCACGTAGGGACGGTTACCGGGGAGCTGTTTTTT. Full variable domain (rest looked up from reference TRBV7-6 and TRBJ2-2): GAGVSQSPRYKVTKRGQDVALRCDPISGHVSLYWYRQALGQGPEFLTYFNYEAQQDKSGLPNDRFSAERPEGSISTLTIQRTEQRDSAMYRCASSHVGTVTGELFFGEGSRLTVL.

At least ten counts were recorded for this clonotype. This sequence joins TRBV18 and TRBJ2-3, with 8 bases aligning to TRBD2. This CDR3 comprises 17 residues. CDR1 is KGHSH and CDR2 is LQKENI in the germline V gene. Trimming took 0 bases from V and 5 from J; bases not matched to a gene: 10. This CDR3 is CASSPPISGEGIDTQYF. CDR3 nucleotide sequence: TGTGCCAGCTCACCACCGATTAGCGGGGAAGGTATAGATACGCAGTATTTT. Using reference TRBV18 and TRBJ2-3 for the parts outside the CDR3, the full variable domain is NAGVMQNPRHLVRRRGQEARLRCSPMKGHSHVYWYRQLPEEGLKFMVYLQKENIIDESGMPKERFSAEFPKEGPSILRIQQVVRGDSAAYFCASSPPISGEGIDTQYFGPGTRLTVL.